Each of the 23 T cell receptor beta chains below was sequenced from the same sample in a study of blood T cells in healthy people across ages. The authors ran a second PCR of about 7 to 12 cycles using a sample-barcoded 5' primer and a J-beta primer mix. TCRdb redid the calling of the 5' RACE reads with MiXCR, one entry per CDR3 protein. Among hundreds of thousands of distinct CDR3 sequences listed, around a fifth were seen once. The specimen was blood. The receptors stem from a man in his 70s in good health.

This clonotype turned up a few times. This chain uses TRBV10-3 with TRBJ2-5; 8 positions match TRBD2. The length of the CDR3 is 14 residues. Germline CDR1 is ENHRY and CDR2 is SYGVKD. V gave up 5 bases and J gave up 3 bases; unmatched junction bases: 5. As DNA, the CDR3 is TGTGCCATCAGTAGCGGGAGTGTGGAAGAGACCCAGTACTTC. It encodes CAISSGSVEETQYF.

This chain connects TRBV3-1 to TRBJ1-1; TRBD1 might be the D (6 bases). Germline-derived CDR1 and CDR2 are LGHDT and YNNKEL (reference sequence). This CDR3 comprises 14 residues. Deletions cut 4 bases from V and 3 bases from J, with 12 bases between. The CDR3 here is CASSLGAGYTEAFF. As DNA, the CDR3 is TGTGCCAGCAGCCTGGGGGCGGGTTACACTGAAGCTTTCTTT.

V gene TRBV7-6 combines with J gene TRBJ2-1; 9 bases map to TRBD2. V was clipped by 6 bases and J by 5 bases; unmatched bases: 11. CDR1 is SGHVS, CDR2 FNYEAQ, per germline. The CDR3 loop spans 16 amino acids. The CDR3 loop is CASSLGSLAGNNEQFF. The CDR3 DNA follows: TGTGCCAGCAGTCTTGGGTCCCTAGCGGGGAACAATGAGCAGTTCTTC.

This clonotype was counted between two and nine times. This chain uses TRBV10-3 with TRBJ1-2; weak D call: TRBD1 (6 bases). Trimming left V 5 bases short and J 6 bases short, with 16 bases between. Per germline, CDR1 ENHRY and CDR2 SYGVKD. This CDR3 region has 14 residues. The CDR3 DNA is TGTGCCATCAGTAGAACCGGGGACAAGGATGGCTACACCTTC. Encoded protein: CAISRTGDKDGYTF.

The chain joins TRBV7-3 to TRBJ2-1; 8 nucleotides align to TRBD1. The V gene's germline CDR1 is SGHTA and CDR2 FQGTGA. This CDR3 has 15 residues. The J segment lost 3 bases and the V segment lost 5 bases, leaving 6 bases of the junction unmatched. CDR3 DNA sequence: TGTGCCAGCAGCATCACAGGGGGGAACTACAATGAGCAGTTCTTC. It encodes CASSITGGNYNEQFF.

This clonotype came up a few times. V and J are TRBV3-1 and TRBJ2-7, with 9 bases aligning to TRBD1. J gave up 4 bases and V 5 bases, and 6 bases lay outside the gene matches. The CDR3 runs to 14 residues. Per the germline V gene, CDR1 is LGHDT and CDR2 is YNNKEL (reference sequence). The CDR3 coding sequence is TGTGCCAGCAGCTTACGGGACAGGGAATACGAGCAGTACTTC. Amino acid sequence: CASSLRDREYEQYF.

This clonotype came up a few times. V and J are TRBV5-1 and TRBJ2-7; TRBD2 agrees at 7 bases. The J call may be faulty, since TRBJ2-1 better matches the DNA end. Germline V CDR1 and CDR2: SGHRS, YFSETQ. The CDR3 is made up of 15 amino acids. CDR3 region: CASSHLAVRYNEQFF. DNA for the CDR3: TGCGCCAGCAGCCATCTAGCGGTCCGCTACAATGAGCAGTTCTTC.

The chain uses TRBV7-8 and TRBJ1-6; 7 bases agree with TRBD1. The trim removed 4 bases at V and 8 bases at J, leaving 8 bases unmatched. The CDR3 extends over 15 amino acids. Germline V lookup: CDR1 SGHVS, CDR2 FQNEAQ. CDR3 region: CASSSGQAIHSPLHF. CDR3 bases: TGTGCCAGCAGCTCCGGACAGGCAATTCATTCACCCCTCCACTTT.

This clonotype was seen a handful of times. The J gene is TRBJ1-4, the V gene TRBV6-5, with D possibly TRBD1 on 6 matching bases. The CDR3 extends over 13 amino acids. V shed 8 bases and J shed 3 bases, with 10 bases lying between them. Germline lookup yields CDR1 MNHEY and CDR2 SVGAGI. CDR3 residues: CASGRTANEKLFF. For the CDR3, the DNA is TGTGCCAGCGGACGGACAGCTAATGAAAAACTGTTTTTT.

This chain uses TRBV28 with TRBJ2-5, with D uncertain. The DNA end is more similar to TRBJ2-7, so the J call may be wrong. CDR1 MDHEN and CDR2 SYDVKM come from the germline V gene. The CDR3 extends over 13 amino acids. CDR3 nucleotide sequence: TGTGCCAGCAGTCTTGGGGAACCTCCCGAGCAGTACTTC. Its translation is CASSLGEPPEQYF.

This clonotype was picked up a small number of times. The CDR3 bases are TGCGCCAGCAGCTCCCGGACCGGGACTAGCGGGACCACAGATACGCAGTATTTT. This sequence encodes CASSSRTGTSGTTDTQYF. The chain has TRBV5-1 and TRBJ2-3; 13 positions agree with TRBD2. With 3 bases clipped from V and 2 bases from J, the junction kept 9 bases outside the gene matches. There are 18 residues in the CDR3. Germline-derived CDR1 and CDR2 are SGHRS and YFSETQ.

This clonotype showed up just a few times. The chain couples TRBV6-6 to TRBJ2-3; 9 positions agree with TRBD2. CDR3 length: 16 residues. Germline values: CDR1 MNHNY, CDR2 SVGAGI (reference sequence). The trim removed 5 bases at V and 8 bases at J, leaving 14 bases unmatched. The CDR3 DNA sequence: TGTGCCAGCAGTCCCGCCTGGCGGGAGGGCCAAGGTACGCAGTATTTT. The encoded protein is CASSPAWREGQGTQYF.

The V call is TRBV7-2, the J call TRBJ2-2; 8 bases match TRBD2. Looked up from germline, CDR1 is SGHTA and CDR2 is FQGNSA. The CDR3 is 15 amino acids. Trimming removed 3 bases from V and 6 bases from J; junction bases left unmatched: 6. For the CDR3, the DNA is TGTGCCAGCAGCTTTGTCGGGAGGGGGGCCGGGGAGCTGTTTTTT. Protein sequence: CASSFVGRGAGELFF.

The chain has TRBV29-1 and TRBJ2-3; a weak D match, TRBD2 (7 bases). Deletions cut 7 bases from V and 4 bases from J, with 15 bases between. The CDR3 length is 13 residues. CDR1 SQVTM and CDR2 ANQGSEA come from the germline V gene. This chain's CDR3 is CSAIGGGADTQYF. The CDR3 DNA reads as TGCAGCGCCATTGGGGGGGGCGCAGATACGCAGTATTTT.

The table lists this clonotype with a few counts. V is TRBV6-2 or TRBV6-3 and J is TRBJ2-5, with D hard to call. Germline V gene data show CDR1 as MNHEY and CDR2 as SVGEGT. V was shortened by 1 base and J by 0 bases, with 9 bases between the two germline ends. This CDR3 has 15 amino acids. The CDR3 here is CASSYLAENQETQYF. CDR3 sequence (DNA): TGTGCCAGCAGTTACTTGGCAGAAAACCAAGAGACCCAGTACTTC.

As regards this clonotype: A junction end diverges from the germline sequence, so it may reflect a read error. The rearrangement uses TRBV28 and TRBJ2-5; 8 bases map to TRBD1. The CDR3 sequence is 16 residues long. CDR1 and CDR2 (germline): MDHEN, SYDVKM. The CDR3 region has the DNA TGTGCCCGCAGTATGCTGACAGGGGAGGTCCGGGAGACCCAGTACTTC. Protein: CARSMLTGEVRETQYF. Full variable domain (rest looked up from reference TRBV28 and TRBJ2-5): DVKVTQSSRYLVKRTGEKVFLECVQDMDHENMFWYRQDPGLGLRLIYFSYDVKMKEKGDIPEGYSVSREKKERFSLILESASTNQTSMYLCARSMLTGEVRETQYFGPGTRLLVL.

This clonotype was detected a few times. The chain links TRBV3-1 to TRBJ1-1; a weak D match, TRBD1 (6 bases). V was pared by 2 bases and J by 4 bases, with 14 bases between. Germline values: CDR1 LGHDT, CDR2 YNNKEL (reference sequence). The CDR3 covers 15 residues. This CDR3 is CASSQHRERSTEAFF. In nucleotides, the CDR3 is TGTGCCAGCAGCCAACACAGGGAAAGAAGCACTGAAGCTTTCTTT.

The chain carries TRBV11-2 and TRBJ2-5, with no clear D. The CDR3 runs to 17 residues. V shed 2 bases and J shed 10 bases, with 26 bases lying between them. Germline loops: CDR1 SGHAT, CDR2 FQNNGV. Here the CDR3 reads CASSLLLGVKRVGNQYF. The CDR3 region has the DNA TGTGCCAGCAGCTTATTGTTAGGAGTCAAGAGAGTTGGGAACCAGTACTTC. Supplemented by reference TRBV11-2 and TRBJ2-5, the full variable domain reads EAGVAQSPRYKIIEKRQSVAFWCNPISGHATLYWYQQILGQGPKLLIQFQNNGVVDDSQLPKDRFSAERLKGVDSTLKIQPAKLEDSAVYLCASSLLLGVKRVGNQYFGPGTRLLVL.

This clonotype occurred many times. This chain joins TRBV5-6 and TRBJ2-5; the match to TRBD2 covers 7 bases. After removal of 4 bases from V and 4 bases from J, the junction contained 13 bases not matched to a gene. This CDR3 has 16 amino acids. Germline V gene lookup returns CDR1 SGHDT and CDR2 YYEEEE. The CDR3 loop reads CASSPANAGEVETQYF. DNA of the CDR3: TGTGCCAGCAGCCCGGCAAACGCGGGGGAGGTAGAGACCCAGTACTTC. The variable domain in full, completed from reference TRBV5-6 and TRBJ2-5, reads DAGVTQSPTHLIKTRGQQVTLRCSPKSGHDTVSWYQQALGQGPQFIFQYYEEEERQRGNFPDRFSGHQFPNYSSELNVNALLLGDSALYLCASSPANAGEVETQYFGPGTRLLVL.

This clonotype appeared once. The chain recombines TRBV5-1 with TRBJ2-7, with 11 bases lining up with TRBD2. The V segment lost 2 bases and the J segment 8 bases; nucleotides outside the gene matches: 9. Germline values: CDR1 SGHRS, CDR2 YFSETQ. CDR3 length: 15 amino acids. CDR3 protein: CASSFETSGARKQYF. CDR3 nucleotide sequence: TGCGCCAGCAGCTTTGAGACTAGCGGGGCGCGGAAGCAGTACTTC.

CDR3 bases: TGTGCCAGCAATCCTATAGCGGGAGCCACTGTAGATGAGCAGTTCTTC. This sequence encodes CASNPIAGATVDEQFF. V is TRBV11-2 and J is TRBJ2-5; 9 bases match TRBD2. The J call is in doubt because the DNA end fits TRBJ2-1 better. Germline loops: CDR1 SGHAT, CDR2 FQNNGV. CDR3 size: 16 residues.

This clonotype was detected only a few times. The gene calls are TRBV20-1 and TRBJ1-1; 8 bases fit TRBD1. V shed 6 bases and J 4 bases; nucleotides not matched to a gene: 13. The length of the CDR3 is 15 residues. CDR1 and CDR2 (germline): DFQATT, SNEGSKA (reference sequence). CDR3 in DNA: TGCAGTGCACCGGACAGGGAAGGGCTGAGCACTGAAGCTTTCTTT. The encoded protein is CSAPDREGLSTEAFF.

This clonotype was seen a few times. The rearrangement joins TRBV28 to TRBJ1-1, with 8 bases matching TRBD1. The CDR3 consists of 16 residues. CDR1 and CDR2 from the germline V gene are MDHEN and SYDVKM. The V segment lost 4 bases and the J segment 4 bases; nucleotides outside the gene matches: 11. DNA of the CDR3: TGTGCCAGCAGTTCAGGGGGCGCCGTAGTTGGCACTGAAGCTTTCTTT. Amino acid sequence: CASSSGGAVVGTEAFF.